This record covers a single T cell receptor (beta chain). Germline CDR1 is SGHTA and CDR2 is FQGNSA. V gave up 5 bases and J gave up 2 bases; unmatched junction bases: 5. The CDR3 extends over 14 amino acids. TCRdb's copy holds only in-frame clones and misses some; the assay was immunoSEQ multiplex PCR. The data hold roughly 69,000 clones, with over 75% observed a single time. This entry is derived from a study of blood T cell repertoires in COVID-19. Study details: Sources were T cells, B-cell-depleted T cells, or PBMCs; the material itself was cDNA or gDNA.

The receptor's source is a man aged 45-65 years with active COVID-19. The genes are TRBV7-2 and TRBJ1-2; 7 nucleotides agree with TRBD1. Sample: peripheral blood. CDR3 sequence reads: CASSPGGVNYGYTF. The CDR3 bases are TGTGCCAGCAGCCCAGGGGGAGTGAACTATGGCTACACCTTC.